This entry lists 16 T cell receptor beta chains sequenced from one sample in a study of shared clonotypes between healthy human individuals. As defined, naive CD8 cells were CD45RO-negative and positively selected for CCR7, with terminally differentiated effector memory CD45RA+ cells excluded. Generated by immunoSEQ multiplex PCR, the TCRdb table keeps only in-frame clones and is missing some. The sample holds about 1,800,000 clones; just under 95% are singletons and the top ten take under 1.5%. The sequenced sample was naive CD8+ T cells sorted from blood. These receptors all stem from a young man in good health.

The genes are TRBV6-1 and TRBJ1-3; no reliable D call. Looked up from germline, CDR1 is MNHNS and CDR2 is SASEGT. V was clipped by 2 bases and J by 0 bases, with 8 bases between them. This CDR3 spans 15 amino acids. DNA of the CDR3: TGTGCCAGCAGTGAATGGGTCAGCTCTGGAAACACCATATATTTT. This translates into CASSEWVSSGNTIYF.

Remarks on this clone: Other DNA sequences in this specimen translate into the identical CDR3. The V call is TRBV19, the J call TRBJ1-5; D is perhaps TRBD1 (5 bases). Trimming took off 1 base at V and 0 bases at J, with 7 bases between the two ends. There are 15 residues in the CDR3. Germline CDR1 and CDR2: LNHDA and SQIVND (reference sequence). The CDR3 sequence: CASSIGGLSNQPQHF. CDR3 sequence (DNA): TGTGCCAGTAGTATAGGGGGCCTTAGCAATCAGCCCCAGCATTTT.

The gene calls are TRBV6-1 and TRBJ1-5; D is ambiguous. The CDR3 totals 10 residues. Deletions cut 2 bases from V and 7 bases from J, with 0 bases between. Germline lookup yields CDR1 MNHNS and CDR2 SASEGT. The CDR3 bases are TGTGCCAGCAGTGAACAGCCCCAGCATTTT. It yields the protein CASSEQPQHF.

V and J are TRBV27 and TRBJ1-2, with D tentatively TRBD1 (6 bases). From germline, CDR1 is MNHEY and CDR2 SMNVEV (reference sequence). Trimming pared 3 bases from V and 6 bases from J, leaving 14 bases between. This CDR3 is built from 14 residues. The CDR3 reads CASSFGGAPNGYTF. The DNA for the CDR3 is TGTGCCAGCAGTTTTGGGGGGGCGCCTAATGGCTACACCTTC.

This chain connects TRBV9 to TRBJ2-3; 12 bases fit TRBD2. This CDR3 spans 14 amino acids. Germline assignment: CDR1 SGDLS and CDR2 YYNGEE. Unmatched junction bases numbered 3, after V lost 6 bases and J lost 4 bases. CDR3 sequence (DNA): TGTGCCAGCAACCTAGCGGGAGGGTCAGATACGCAGTATTTT. Its translation is CASNLAGGSDTQYF.

This chain connects TRBV6-1 to TRBJ2-7; D remains unclear. The CDR3 loop spans 13 amino acids. In germline, CDR1 is MNHNS, CDR2 SASEGT. V shed 6 bases and J shed 2 bases, with 11 bases lying between them. For the CDR3, the DNA is TGTGCCAGCAGAGTAGACGGCACCTACGAGCAGTACTTC. This sequence encodes CASRVDGTYEQYF.

The chain couples TRBV28 to TRBJ2-3, with TRBD1 matching over 7 bases. After removal of 6 bases from V and 1 base from J, the junction contained 7 bases not matched to a gene. The germline gives CDR1 MDHEN, CDR2 SYDVKM. The CDR3 extends over 15 amino acids. DNA of the CDR3: TGTGCCAGCAGAAGTGACAGGGTGGGCACAGATACGCAGTATTTT. Protein product: CASRSDRVGTDTQYF.

The chain is built from TRBV11-2 and TRBJ1-1; D is unresolved. The CDR3 consists of 15 residues. Trimming removed 1 base from V and 5 bases from J, with 14 bases in between. Germline CDR1 and CDR2: SGHAT and FQNNGV. The CDR3 bases are TGTGCCAGCAGCTTAGTGGGTCCGGCGAATACTGAAGCTTTCTTT. Translated, it gives CASSLVGPANTEAFF.

This chain connects TRBV27 to TRBJ2-7, with D perhaps TRBD1 (5 bases). The germline gives CDR1 MNHEY, CDR2 SMNVEV (reference sequence). The CDR3 loop spans 16 amino acids. V was pared by 2 bases and J by 3 bases, with 17 bases between. The CDR3 DNA is TGTGCCAGCAGTTTAATAGGGGCCTCCCACGGCTACGAGCAGTACTTC. It specifies CASSLIGASHGYEQYF.

The chain joins TRBV9 to TRBJ2-6; 9 bases agree with TRBD1. Trimming removed 4 bases from V and 3 bases from J; junction bases left unmatched: 8. The CDR3 consists of 17 residues. Germline CDR1 reads SGDLS; CDR2 reads YYNGEE. The CDR3 sequence: CASSFRDREVGANVLTF. The CDR3 bases are TGTGCCAGCAGCTTCCGGGACAGGGAGGTTGGGGCCAACGTCCTGACTTTC.

The J gene is TRBJ2-3, the V gene TRBV25-1; D not certain. CDR1 and CDR2 (germline): MGHDK, SYGVNS. The V end lost 2 bases, the J end lost 4 bases, and 7 bases lay between the germline ends. This CDR3 contains 13 residues. The CDR3 protein is CASSEVIADTQYF. The CDR3, as DNA: TGTGCCAGCAGTGAAGTCATCGCAGATACGCAGTATTTT.

The chain has TRBV6-6 and TRBJ1-2; TRBD1 matches 7 bases. CDR1 MNHNY and CDR2 SVGAGI come from the germline V gene (reference sequence). With 4 bases clipped from V and 4 bases from J, the junction kept 9 bases outside the gene matches. The CDR3 spans 15 residues. CDR3 amino acids: CASSFVQGSSYGYTF. In nucleotides, the CDR3 is TGTGCCAGCAGTTTCGTACAGGGGTCGAGCTATGGCTACACCTTC.

Comments on this clone: The sample carries other DNA sequences with the same CDR3. The chain couples TRBV27 to TRBJ2-7, with TRBD1 identical over 7 bases. The ends lost 4 bases at V and 2 bases at J; junction bases unmatched: 5. Germline V gives CDR1 MNHEY, CDR2 SMNVEV (reference sequence). The CDR3 extends over 14 amino acids. The CDR3 loop reads CASSSFGQAYEQYF. The CDR3 nucleotides are TGTGCCAGCAGTTCCTTCGGACAGGCCTACGAGCAGTACTTC.

The CDR3 DNA reads TGTGCCAGCAGCTTAACGGCTGGTTCAGGGGTTACCAAAAACATTCAGTACTTC. This codes for CASSLTAGSGVTKNIQYF. The V call is TRBV7-3, the J call TRBJ2-4; D perhaps matches TRBD1 (6 bases). CDR1 is SGHTA and CDR2 is FQGTGA in the germline V gene. Trimming shortened V by 0 bases and J by 2 bases, and 17 bases separated the two germline ends. The CDR3 is 18 amino acids.

DNA of the CDR3: TGTGCCAGCAGCTCCGACCTAGCGGGCCCTGAGAGCACCGGGGAGCTGTTTTTT. It is translated as CASSSDLAGPESTGELFF. This chain joins TRBV13 and TRBJ2-2; TRBD2 aligns across 8 bases. The CDR3 sequence is 18 residues long. Germline V lookup: CDR1 PRHDT, CDR2 FYEKMQ (reference sequence). V lost 4 bases, J lost 4 bases, and 14 bases stayed unmatched.

The chain recombines TRBV5-7 with TRBJ2-5; 7 positions match TRBD2. TRBV5-7 belongs to the ORF category, with a function that is uncertain. Unmatched junction bases numbered 16, after V lost 2 bases and J lost 0 bases. The CDR3 has 19 amino acids. In nucleotides, the CDR3 is TGTGCCAGCAGCTTAGAGGAGACTAGCTTAACCTTAGACCAAGAGACCCAGTACTTC. Its translation is CASSLEETSLTLDQETQYF.